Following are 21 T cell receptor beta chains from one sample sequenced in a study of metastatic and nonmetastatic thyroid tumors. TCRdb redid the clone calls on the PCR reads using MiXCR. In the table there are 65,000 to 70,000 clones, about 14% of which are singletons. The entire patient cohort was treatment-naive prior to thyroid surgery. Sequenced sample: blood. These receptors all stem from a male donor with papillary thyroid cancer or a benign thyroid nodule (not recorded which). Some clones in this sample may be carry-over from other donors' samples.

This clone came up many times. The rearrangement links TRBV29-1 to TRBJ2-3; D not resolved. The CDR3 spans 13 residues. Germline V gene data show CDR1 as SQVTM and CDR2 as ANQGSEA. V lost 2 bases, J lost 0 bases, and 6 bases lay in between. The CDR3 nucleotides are TGCAGCGTTGAAACCAGCAGCACAGATACGCAGTATTTT. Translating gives CSVETSSTDTQYF.

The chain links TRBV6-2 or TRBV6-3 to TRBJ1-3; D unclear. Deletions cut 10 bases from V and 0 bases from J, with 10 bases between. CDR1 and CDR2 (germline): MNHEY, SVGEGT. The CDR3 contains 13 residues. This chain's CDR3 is CATTDNSGNTIYF. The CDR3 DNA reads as TGTGCCACCACCGACAACTCTGGAAACACCATATATTTT.

The CDR3 sequence is CASTALYSDTQYF. The DNA for the CDR3 is TGTGCCAGCACGGCTCTATACTCAGATACGCAGTATTTT. The V call is TRBV14, the J call TRBJ2-3; D is ambiguous. This CDR3 region has 13 residues. Trimming stripped 7 bases from V and 4 bases from J, with 12 bases between. Germline V CDR1 and CDR2: SGHDN, FVKESK.

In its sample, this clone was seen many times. CDR3: CASSLGGRAQETQYF. The CDR3 nucleotides read TGTGCCAGCAGCTTAGGAGGGAGGGCCCAGGAGACCCAGTACTTC. The chain carries TRBV11-1 and TRBJ2-5, with 7 bases aligning to TRBD2. This CDR3 is 15 amino acids long. Germline loops: CDR1 SGHAT, CDR2 FQDESV (reference sequence). Trimming took 1 base from V and 5 from J; bases not matched to a gene: 7.

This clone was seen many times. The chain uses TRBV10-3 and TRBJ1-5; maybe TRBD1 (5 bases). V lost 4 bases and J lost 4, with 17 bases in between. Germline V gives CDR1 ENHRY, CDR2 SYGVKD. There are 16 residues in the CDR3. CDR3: CAISGGGRATNQPQHF. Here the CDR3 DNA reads TGTGCCATCAGTGGCGGGGGTCGAGCTACTAATCAGCCCCAGCATTTT.

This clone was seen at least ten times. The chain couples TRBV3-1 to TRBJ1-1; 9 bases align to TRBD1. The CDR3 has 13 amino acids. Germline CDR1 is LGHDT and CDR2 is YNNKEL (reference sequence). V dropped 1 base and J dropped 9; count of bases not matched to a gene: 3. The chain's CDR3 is CASSQGTGGKAFF. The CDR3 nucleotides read TGTGCCAGCAGCCAAGGTACAGGGGGCAAAGCTTTCTTT. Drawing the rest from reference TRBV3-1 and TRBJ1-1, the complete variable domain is DTAVSQTPKYLVTQMGNDKSIKCEQNLGHDTMYWYKQDSKKFLKIMFSYNNKELIINETVPNRFSPKSPDKAHLNLHINSLELGDSAVYFCASSQGTGGKAFFGQGTRLTVV.

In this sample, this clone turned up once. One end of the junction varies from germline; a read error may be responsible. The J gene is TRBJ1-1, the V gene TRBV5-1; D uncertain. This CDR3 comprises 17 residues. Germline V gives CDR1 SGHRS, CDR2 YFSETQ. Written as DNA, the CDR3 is TGCGCCAGCAGCTTGGGGCTGGCAGGTGGGATGAACACTGAAGCTTCCTTT. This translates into CASSLGLAGGMNTEASF.

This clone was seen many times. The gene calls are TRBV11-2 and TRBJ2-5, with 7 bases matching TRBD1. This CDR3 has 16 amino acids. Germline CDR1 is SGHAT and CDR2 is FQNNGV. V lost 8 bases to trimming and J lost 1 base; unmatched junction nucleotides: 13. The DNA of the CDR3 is TGTGCCAGCTCTTCTGGGACAGAAGAATTCCAAGAGACCCAGTACTTC. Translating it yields CASSSGTEEFQETQYF.

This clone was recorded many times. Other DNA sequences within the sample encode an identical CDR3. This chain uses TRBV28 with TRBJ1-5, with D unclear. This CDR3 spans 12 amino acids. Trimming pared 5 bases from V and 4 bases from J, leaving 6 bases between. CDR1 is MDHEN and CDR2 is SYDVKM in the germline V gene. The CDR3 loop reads CASSPSNQPQHF. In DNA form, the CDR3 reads TGTGCCAGCAGTCCCTCGAATCAGCCCCAGCATTTT.

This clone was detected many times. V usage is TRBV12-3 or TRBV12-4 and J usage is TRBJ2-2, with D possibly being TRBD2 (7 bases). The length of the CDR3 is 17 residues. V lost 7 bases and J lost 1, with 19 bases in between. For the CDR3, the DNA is TGTGCCAGCATCTTCCTCGGGGGGCTCCAGAACACCGGGGAGCTGTTTTTT. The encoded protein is CASIFLGGLQNTGELFF.

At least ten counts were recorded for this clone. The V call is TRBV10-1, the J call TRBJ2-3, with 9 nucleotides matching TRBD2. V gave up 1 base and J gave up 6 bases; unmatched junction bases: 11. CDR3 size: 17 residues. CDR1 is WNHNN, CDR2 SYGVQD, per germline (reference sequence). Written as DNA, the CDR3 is TGCGCCAGCAGTGAGTTCCCGACTAGCGGTGGGAAGGATACGCAGTATTTT. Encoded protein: CASSEFPTSGGKDTQYF.

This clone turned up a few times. The CDR3 region is CASSSSLNTEAFF. CDR3 nucleotides: TGTGCCAGCAGTTCCTCCTTGAACACTGAAGCTTTCTTT. The rearrangement joins TRBV27 to TRBJ1-1; D uncertain. There are 13 residues in the CDR3. Trimming cost V 4 bases and J 0 bases, with 6 bases left between them. Germline V CDR1 and CDR2: MNHEY, SMNVEV (reference sequence).

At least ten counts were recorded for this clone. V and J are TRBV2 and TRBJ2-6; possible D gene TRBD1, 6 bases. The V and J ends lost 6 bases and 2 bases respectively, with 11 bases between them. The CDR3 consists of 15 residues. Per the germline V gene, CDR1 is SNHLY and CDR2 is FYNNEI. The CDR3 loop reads CASSPTGTGANVLTF. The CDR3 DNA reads TGTGCCAGCAGCCCCACAGGGACTGGGGCCAACGTCCTGACTTTC.

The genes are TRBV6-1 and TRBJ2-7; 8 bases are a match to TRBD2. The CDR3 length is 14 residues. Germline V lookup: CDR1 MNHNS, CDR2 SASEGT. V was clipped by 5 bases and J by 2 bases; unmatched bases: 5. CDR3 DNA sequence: TGTGCCAGCAGTCCGGGGGGGGCAGCCTACGAGCAGTACTTC. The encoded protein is CASSPGGAAYEQYF.

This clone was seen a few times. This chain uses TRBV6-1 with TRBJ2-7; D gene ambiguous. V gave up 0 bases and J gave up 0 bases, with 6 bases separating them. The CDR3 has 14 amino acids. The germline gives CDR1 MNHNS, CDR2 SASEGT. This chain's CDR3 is CASSEAESSYEQYF. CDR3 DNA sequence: TGTGCCAGCAGTGAAGCGGAGAGCTCCTACGAGCAGTACTTC.

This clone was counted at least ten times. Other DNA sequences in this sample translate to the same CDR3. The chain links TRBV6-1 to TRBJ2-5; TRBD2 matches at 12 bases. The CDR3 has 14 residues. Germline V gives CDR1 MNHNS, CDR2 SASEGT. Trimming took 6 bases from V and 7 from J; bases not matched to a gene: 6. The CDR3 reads CASRIELAGGTQYF. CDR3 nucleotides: TGTGCCAGCAGAATAGAACTAGCGGGGGGGACCCAGTACTTC.

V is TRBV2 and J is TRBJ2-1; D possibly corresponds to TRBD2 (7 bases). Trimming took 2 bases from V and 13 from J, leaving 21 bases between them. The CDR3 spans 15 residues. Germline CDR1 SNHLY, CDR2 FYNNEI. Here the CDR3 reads CASSEWRFGTGGQFF. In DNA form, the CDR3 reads TGTGCCAGCAGTGAATGGAGGTTCGGGACGGGGGGCCAGTTCTTC.

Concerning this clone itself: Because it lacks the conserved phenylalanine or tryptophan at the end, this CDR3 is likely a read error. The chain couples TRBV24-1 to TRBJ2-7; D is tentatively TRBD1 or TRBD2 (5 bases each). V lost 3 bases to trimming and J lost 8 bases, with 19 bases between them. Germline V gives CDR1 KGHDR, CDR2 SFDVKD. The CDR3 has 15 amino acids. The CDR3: CATSDEPGPNAKQYS. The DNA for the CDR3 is TGTGCCACCAGTGATGAACCGGGACCGAACGCTAAGCAGTACTCC.

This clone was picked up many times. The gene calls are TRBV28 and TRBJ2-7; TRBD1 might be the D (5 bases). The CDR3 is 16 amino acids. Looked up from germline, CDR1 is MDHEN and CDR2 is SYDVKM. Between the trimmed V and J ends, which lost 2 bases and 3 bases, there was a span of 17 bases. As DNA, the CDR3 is TGTGCCAGCAGTTTAAAAGCAGGGCGAGGAGACTACGAGCAGTACTTC. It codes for CASSLKAGRGDYEQYF.

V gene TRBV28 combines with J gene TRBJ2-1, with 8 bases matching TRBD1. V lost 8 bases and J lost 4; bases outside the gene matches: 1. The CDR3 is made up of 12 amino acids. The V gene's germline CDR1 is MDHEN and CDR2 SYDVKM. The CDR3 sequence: CASWDRYNEQFF. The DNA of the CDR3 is TGTGCCAGCTGGGACAGGTACAATGAGCAGTTCTTC.

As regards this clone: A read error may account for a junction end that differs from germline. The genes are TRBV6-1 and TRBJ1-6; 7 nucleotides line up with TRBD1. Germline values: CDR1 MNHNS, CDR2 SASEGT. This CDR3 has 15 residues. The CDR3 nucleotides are TGTGCTAGCACCGAAGAGGGACAGATAAGTGGGCACCTCCACTTT. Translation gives CASTEEGQISGHLHF.